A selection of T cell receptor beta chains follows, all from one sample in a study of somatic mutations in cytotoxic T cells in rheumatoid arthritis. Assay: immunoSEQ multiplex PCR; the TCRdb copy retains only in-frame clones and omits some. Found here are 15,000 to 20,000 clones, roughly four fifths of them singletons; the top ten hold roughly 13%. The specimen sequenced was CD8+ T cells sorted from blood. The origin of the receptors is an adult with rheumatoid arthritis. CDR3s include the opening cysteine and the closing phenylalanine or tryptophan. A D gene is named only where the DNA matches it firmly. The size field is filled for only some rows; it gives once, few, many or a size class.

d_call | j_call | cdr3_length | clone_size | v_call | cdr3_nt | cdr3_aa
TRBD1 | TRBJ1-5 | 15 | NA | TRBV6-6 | TGTGCCAGCACTCACAGGGGCTACAAGCCTCAGCCCCAGCATTTT | CASTHRGYKPQPQHF
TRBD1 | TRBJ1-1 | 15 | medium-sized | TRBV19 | TGTGCCAGTGGGGTTCGGGACAGGGGGAACACTGAAGCTTTCTTT | CASGVRDRGNTEAFF
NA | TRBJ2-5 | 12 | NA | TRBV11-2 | TGTGCCAGCAGCTTCTACTCGGAGACCCAGTACTTC | CASSFYSETQYF
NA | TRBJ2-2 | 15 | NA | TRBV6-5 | TGTGCCAGCAGAACCGGGACGGTGAGGACCGGGGAGCTGTTTTTT | CASRTGTVRTGELFF
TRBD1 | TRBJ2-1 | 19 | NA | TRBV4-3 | TGCGCCAGCAGCCAAGATGATGGGACAGTCTTAAGCTCCTACAATGAGCAGTTCTTC | CASSQDDGTVLSSYNEQFF
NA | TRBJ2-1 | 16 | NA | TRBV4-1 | TGCGCCAGCAGCCAAGATCTGCCCAGCTCCTACAATGAGCAGTTCTTC | CASSQDLPSSYNEQFF
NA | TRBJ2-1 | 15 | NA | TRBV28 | TGTGCCAGCAGTTTATGGGGCAGCCGGGACGATGAGCAGTTCTTC | CASSLWGSRDDEQFF
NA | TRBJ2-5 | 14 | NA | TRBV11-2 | TGTGCCAGCAGCTTACGGGCAGCTCAAGAGACCCAGTACTTC | CASSLRAAQETQYF
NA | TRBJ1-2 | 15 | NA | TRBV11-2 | TGTGCCAGCAGCCCTAGTGGCGCCTGGGACTATGGCTACACCTTC | CASSPSGAWDYGYTF
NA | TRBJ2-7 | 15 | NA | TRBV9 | TGTGCCAGCAGCGTAGATGTCGGGGATACCTACGAGCAGTACTTC | CASSVDVGDTYEQYF
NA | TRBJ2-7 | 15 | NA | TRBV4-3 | TGCGCCAGCAGCCAAGGCCGACTAGGGCCCTACGAGCAGTACTTC | CASSQGRLGPYEQYF
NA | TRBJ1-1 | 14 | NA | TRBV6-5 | TGTGCCAGCAGTTACAGTGACCGAAACACTGAAGCTTTCTTT | CASSYSDRNTEAFF
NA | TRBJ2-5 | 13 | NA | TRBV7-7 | TGTGCTAGCAGCCCGAGCGACCAAGAGACCCAGTACTTC | CASSPSDQETQYF
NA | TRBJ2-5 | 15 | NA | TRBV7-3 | TGTGCCAGCAGCTTAACTGGGGGCCAGGGAGAGACCCAGTACTTC | CASSLTGGQGETQYF
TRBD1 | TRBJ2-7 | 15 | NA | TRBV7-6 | TGTGCCAGCAGCTCGGGACAGGGGGCAAGGTACGAGCAGTACTTC | CASSSGQGARYEQYF
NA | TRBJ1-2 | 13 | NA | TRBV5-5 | TGTGCCAGCAGCTTGAGTCGGAACTATGGCTACACCTTC | CASSLSRNYGYTF
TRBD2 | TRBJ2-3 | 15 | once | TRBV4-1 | TGCGCCAGCAGCCCGGGGGGGCTTAACACAGATACGCAGTATTTT | CASSPGGLNTDTQYF
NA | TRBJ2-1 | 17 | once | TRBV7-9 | TGTGCCAGCAGCCCCTCCAGGCAGGGACCCCCTTTACATGAGCAGTTCTTC | CASSPSRQGPPLHEQFF
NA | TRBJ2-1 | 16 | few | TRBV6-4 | TGTGCCAGCAGTGACGCGGCTAGTTCCTCCTACAATGAGCAGTTCTTC | CASSDAASSSYNEQFF
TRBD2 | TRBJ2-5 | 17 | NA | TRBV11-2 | TGTGCCAGCAGCCCGGGGCCCGGGACTAGCGGGAAAGAGACCCAGTACTTC | CASSPGPGTSGKETQYF
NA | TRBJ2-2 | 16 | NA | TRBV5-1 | TGCGCCAGCAGCTTCGTTCTTGCAGAAACAACCGGGGAGCTGTTTTTT | CASSFVLAETTGELFF
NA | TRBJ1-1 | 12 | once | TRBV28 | TGTGCCAGCAGAGCCATGAACACTGAAGCTTTCTTT | CASRAMNTEAFF
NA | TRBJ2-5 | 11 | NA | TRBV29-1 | TGCAGCTTAGAGTATGGGGAGACCCAGTACTTC | CSLEYGETQYF
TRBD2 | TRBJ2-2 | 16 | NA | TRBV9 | TGTGCCAGCAGCGCCCGGACTAGATTGAACACCGGGGAGCTGTTTTTT | CASSARTRLNTGELFF
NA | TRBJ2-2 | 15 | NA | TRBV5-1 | TGCGCCAGCAGCTTGGGAGCCAGGTCCACCGGGGAGCTGTTTTTT | CASSLGARSTGELFF
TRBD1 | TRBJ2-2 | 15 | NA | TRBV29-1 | TGCAGCGTTCATCCCGGGACAGGGAACACCGGGGAGCTGTTTTTT | CSVHPGTGNTGELFF
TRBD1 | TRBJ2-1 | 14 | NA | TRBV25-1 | TGTGCCAGCAGTACCGGGACAGGGTGGGATGAGCAGTTCTTC | CASSTGTGWDEQFF
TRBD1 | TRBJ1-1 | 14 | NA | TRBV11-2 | TGTGCCAGCAGCGACAGGGGAGGAGTTGCTGAAGCTTTCTTT | CASSDRGGVAEAFF
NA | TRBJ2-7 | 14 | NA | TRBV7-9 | TGTGCCAGCAGGGCCGGGACGGCCTCCTACGAGCAGTACTTC | CASRAGTASYEQYF
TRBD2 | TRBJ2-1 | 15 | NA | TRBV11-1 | TGTGCCAGCAGTCGGACTAGTGGGCCCTCGAATGAGCAGTTCTTC | CASSRTSGPSNEQFF
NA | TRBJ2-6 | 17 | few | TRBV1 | TGCACCAGCAGGTCTAGTGGTTTACAAAGTCGGGCCAACGTCCTGACTTTC | CTSRSSGLQSRANVLTF
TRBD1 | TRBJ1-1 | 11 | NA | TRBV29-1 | TGCAGCGTTCCGGACAGGACTGAAGCTTTCTTT | CSVPDRTEAFF
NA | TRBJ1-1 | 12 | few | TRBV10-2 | TGCGCCTCCCAGGGGATCAACACTGAAGCTTTCTTT | CASQGINTEAFF
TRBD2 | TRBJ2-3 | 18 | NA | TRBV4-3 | TGCGCCAGCAGCCAAGATCCCGGTAGCGGGAGGGGCACAGATACGCAGTATTTT | CASSQDPGSGRGTDTQYF
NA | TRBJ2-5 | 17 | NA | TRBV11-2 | TGTGCCAGCAGCTTAGCAAGTTACGCCCGACTGCAAGAGACCCAGTACTTC | CASSLASYARLQETQYF
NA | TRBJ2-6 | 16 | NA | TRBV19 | TGTGTTAGGGGCGCGGGTCAGGAATCTGGGGCCAACGTCCTGACTTTC | CVRGAGQESGANVLTF
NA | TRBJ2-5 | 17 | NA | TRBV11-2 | TGTGCCAGCAGCATCTCTGGAGAATCCTGGCCTCAAGAGACCCAGTACTTC | CASSISGESWPQETQYF
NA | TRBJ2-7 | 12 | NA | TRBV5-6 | TGTGCCAGCAGCTTGGAAGGGGGCGAGCAGTACTTC | CASSLEGGEQYF
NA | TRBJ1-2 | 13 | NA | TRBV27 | TGTGCCAGCAGTGAACAGGGTAACTATGGCTACACCTTC | CASSEQGNYGYTF
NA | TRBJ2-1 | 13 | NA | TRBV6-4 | TGTGCCAGCAGTGACGGGGCCCACAATGAGCAGTTCTTC | CASSDGAHNEQFF